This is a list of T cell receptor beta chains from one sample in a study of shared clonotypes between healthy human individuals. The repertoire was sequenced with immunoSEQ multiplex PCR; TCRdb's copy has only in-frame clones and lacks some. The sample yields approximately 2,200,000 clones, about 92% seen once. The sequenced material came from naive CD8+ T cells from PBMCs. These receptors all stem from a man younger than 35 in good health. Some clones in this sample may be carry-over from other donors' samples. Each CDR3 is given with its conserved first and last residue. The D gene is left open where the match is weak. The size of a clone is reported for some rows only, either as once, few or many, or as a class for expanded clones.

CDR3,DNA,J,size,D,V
CASSLSPLSYGYTF,TGTGCCAGCAGCCTAAGTCCTTTGAGCTATGGCTACACCTTC,TRBJ1-2,-,-,TRBV28
CATSRMSSPQHF,TGTGCCACCAGCAGAATGTCGAGCCCCCAGCATTTT,TRBJ1-5,-,-,TRBV15
CASITGRTNEQFF,TGTGCCAGCATCACCGGGCGCACGAATGAGCAGTTCTTC,TRBJ2-1,-,-,TRBV2
CASSVERGLWETQYF,TGTGCCAGCAGCGTAGAAAGGGGTCTCTGGGAGACCCAGTACTTC,TRBJ2-5,-,-,TRBV9
CASSLEGTSPDTQYF,TGTGCCAGCAGCTTAGAAGGGACTAGCCCAGATACGCAGTATTTT,TRBJ2-3,-,TRBD2,TRBV7-6
CASSPQRAGGFYNEQFF,TGTGCCAGCAGCCCGCAACGGGCGGGAGGCTTCTACAATGAGCAGTTCTTC,TRBJ2-1,once,TRBD2,TRBV11-3
CASSLREWGQPPYNEQFF,TGCGCCAGCAGCCTTAGGGAGTGGGGGCAACCTCCTTACAATGAGCAGTTCTTC,TRBJ2-1,-,-,TRBV4-1
CASSERGAGRNEQFF,TGTGCCAGCAGCGAACGAGGGGCGGGACGCAATGAGCAGTTCTTC,TRBJ2-1,-,-,TRBV11-3
CASSPDRAPNQPQHF,TGTGCCAGCAGTCCCGACAGGGCCCCCAATCAGCCCCAGCATTTT,TRBJ1-5,-,TRBD1,TRBV27
CASSTDWTNTEAFF,TGTGCCAGCAGTACGGACTGGACAAACACTGAAGCTTTCTTT,TRBJ1-1,few,-,TRBV6-5
CASSFHIPPVGQETQYF,TGTGCCAGCAGCTTTCATATACCCCCCGTGGGCCAAGAGACCCAGTACTTC,TRBJ2-5,-,-,TRBV7-9
CASRAPGNAEQFF,TGTGCCAGTAGAGCCCCCGGAAACGCCGAGCAGTTCTTC,TRBJ2-1,-,-,TRBV19
CASTPANGYEQYF,TGTGCCAGCACCCCCGCCAATGGCTACGAGCAGTACTTC,TRBJ2-7,-,-,TRBV5-8
CASSPGTGGYEQYF,TGTGCCAGCAGTCCAGGGACAGGGGGCTACGAGCAGTACTTC,TRBJ2-7,-,TRBD1,TRBV7-6
CASSLRVPGTYYGYTF,TGTGCCAGCAGTTTACGGGTCCCGGGCACCTACTATGGCTACACCTTC,TRBJ1-2,-,-,TRBV27
CASSQRTDNNQPQHF,TGCGCCAGCAGCCAGAGGACGGATAACAATCAGCCCCAGCATTTT,TRBJ1-5,-,-,TRBV4-1
CASTPWGQGADEQYF,TGTGCCAGCACACCATGGGGCCAGGGGGCGGACGAGCAGTACTTC,TRBJ2-7,-,TRBD1,TRBV27
CASSERLAYEQYF,TGCGCCAGCAGTGAGCGACTAGCCTACGAGCAGTACTTC,TRBJ2-7,-,-,TRBV10-2
CASSDSSQPSQETQYF,TGTGCCAGCAGCGACTCCTCCCAGCCTTCCCAAGAGACCCAGTACTTC,TRBJ2-5,-,-,TRBV4-2
CSVRPAGTYEQYF,TGCAGCGTCCGCCCAGCGGGTACCTACGAGCAGTACTTC,TRBJ2-7,-,-,TRBV29-1
CSVEFGQDPYGDEQFF,TGCAGCGTTGAGTTTGGACAGGACCCCTATGGTGATGAGCAGTTCTTC,TRBJ2-1,-,TRBD1,TRBV29-1
CASSQGQGSGANVLTF,TGTGCCAGCAGTCAAGGACAGGGGTCTGGGGCCAACGTCCTGACTTTC,TRBJ2-6,-,TRBD1,TRBV27
CASSHTGGGYEQYF,TGTGCCAGCAGCCACACGGGGGGCGGGTACGAGCAGTACTTC,TRBJ2-7,-,-,TRBV7-9
CASSPAPGVFSQPSTDTQYF,TGTGCCAGCAGCCCCGCCCCCGGGGTTTTTAGTCAACCTAGCACAGATACGCAGTATTTT,TRBJ2-3,once,-,TRBV5-4
CASSLRGGPNEQFF,TGTGCCAGCAGCTTAAGGGGAGGGCCTAATGAGCAGTTCTTC,TRBJ2-1,-,TRBD2,TRBV5-4
CASSPSGQLNTEAFF,TGTGCCAGCAGCCCGAGCGGGCAGCTGAACACTGAAGCTTTCTTT,TRBJ1-1,-,-,TRBV5-5
CASSETGGTEAFF,TGTGCCAGCAGCGAGACAGGGGGCACTGAAGCTTTCTTT,TRBJ1-1,-,TRBD1,TRBV9
CASSLGVGPSSYEQYF,TGTGCCAGCAGCTTAGGGGTGGGCCCGAGCTCCTACGAGCAGTACTTC,TRBJ2-7,-,-,TRBV7-9
CASSGKYFYEQYF,TGTGCCAGTAGTGGGAAGTATTTCTACGAGCAGTACTTC,TRBJ2-7,-,-,TRBV19
CASIIPGSDTEAFF,TGTGCCAGCATCATACCGGGGTCGGACACTGAAGCTTTCTTT,TRBJ1-1,-,-,TRBV7-9
CASSLGHPNEQYF,TGTGCCAGCAGCTTAGGCCACCCTAACGAGCAGTACTTC,TRBJ2-7,-,-,TRBV5-8
CASSHNFGDVYNEQFF,TGTGCCAGCAGTCATAATTTCGGCGATGTTTACAATGAGCAGTTCTTC,TRBJ2-1,-,-,TRBV27
CASSSRDRADNEQFF,TGTGCCAGCAGTAGCCGGGACAGGGCCGACAATGAGCAGTTCTTC,TRBJ2-1,once,TRBD1,TRBV25-1
CASSSGGLGPTDTQYF,TGTGCCAGCAGCTCCGGCGGGTTAGGTCCCACAGATACGCAGTATTTT,TRBJ2-3,-,-,TRBV7-8
CASSVGSNNSPLHF,TGTGCCAGCAGCGTGGGCAGCAATAATTCACCCCTCCACTTT,TRBJ1-6,-,-,TRBV5-6
CASSEVRDGEAFF,TGTGCCAGCAGTGAAGTCAGGGATGGTGAAGCTTTCTTT,TRBJ1-1,-,-,TRBV2
CASSFQIGRDEQYF,TGTGCCAGCAGTTTTCAGATCGGTCGCGACGAGCAGTACTTC,TRBJ2-7,once,-,TRBV28
CASSTLSGNEQFF,TGTGCCAGCAGTACTTTATCCGGAAATGAGCAGTTCTTC,TRBJ2-1,-,-,TRBV6-5
CASISGNTIYF,TGCGCCAGCATTAGTGGAAACACCATATATTTT,TRBJ1-3,-,-,TRBV10-2
CASSLGDSFYEQYF,TGTGCCAGCAGCCTGGGGGACAGCTTCTACGAGCAGTACTTC,TRBJ2-7,-,TRBD1,TRBV5-5
CASSLYQANTGELFF,TGTGCCAGCAGCTTATATCAGGCGAACACCGGGGAGCTGTTTTTT,TRBJ2-2,-,-,TRBV13
CASSLGLGTSGRRGETQYF,TGTGCCAGCAGCTTGGGGTTGGGGACTAGCGGGAGAAGGGGAGAGACCCAGTACTTC,TRBJ2-5,-,TRBD2,TRBV11-2
CAWNVGSGQPQHF,TGTGCCTGGAATGTAGGGAGTGGGCAGCCCCAGCATTTT,TRBJ1-5,-,-,TRBV30
CASSAPMASGSYEQFF,TGTGCCAGCAGCGCACCGATGGCTAGCGGGAGCTATGAGCAGTTCTTC,TRBJ2-1,-,TRBD2,TRBV9
CASRDGTATYEQYF,TGTGCCAGCAGAGATGGGACAGCAACCTACGAGCAGTACTTC,TRBJ2-7,-,TRBD1,TRBV2
CASSSSGTGFSTDTQYF,TGTGCCAGCAGCTCTTCCGGGACAGGATTTAGCACAGATACGCAGTATTTT,TRBJ2-3,-,TRBD1,TRBV11-1
CASSQVYGDYGYTF,TGCGCCAGCAGCCAAGTATACGGGGACTATGGCTACACCTTC,TRBJ1-2,-,-,TRBV4-1
CASSLGYQETQYF,TGTGCCAGCAGCCTGGGTTACCAAGAGACCCAGTACTTC,TRBJ2-5,-,-,TRBV14
CASSPRTGRTRGYTF,TGTGCCAGCAGCCCCCGGACGGGGCGAACGAGGGGCTACACCTTC,TRBJ1-2,-,-,TRBV27
CASSPKGLGPQHF,TGTGCCAGCAGTCCAAAAGGCCTCGGTCCCCAGCATTTT,TRBJ1-5,-,-,TRBV25-1
CASSESSGGRSLYQETQYF,TGTGCCAGCAGTGAAAGCTCAGGGGGCCGCTCACTATACCAAGAGACCCAGTACTTC,TRBJ2-5,-,TRBD1,TRBV6-1
CSVEFLDSGRAGPYTF,TGCAGCGTTGAATTTCTGGACTCGGGGCGGGCAGGCCCCTACACCTTC,TRBJ1-2,-,-,TRBV29-1
CASSPQTSGTVEQFF,TGCGCCAGCAGCCCGCAGACTAGCGGGACTGTTGAGCAGTTCTTC,TRBJ2-1,-,TRBD2,TRBV4-3
CASPGTGVEGVEAFF,TGTGCCAGCCCCGGGACAGGGGTCGAGGGGGTTGAAGCTTTCTTT,TRBJ1-1,-,TRBD1,TRBV2
CASSIQTRTYGYTF,TGTGCCAGTAGTATCCAGACGAGAACCTATGGCTACACCTTC,TRBJ1-2,-,-,TRBV19
CASRAGAGYEQYF,TGTGCCAGCAGAGCGGGGGCCGGCTACGAGCAGTACTTC,TRBJ2-7,once,TRBD2,TRBV5-4